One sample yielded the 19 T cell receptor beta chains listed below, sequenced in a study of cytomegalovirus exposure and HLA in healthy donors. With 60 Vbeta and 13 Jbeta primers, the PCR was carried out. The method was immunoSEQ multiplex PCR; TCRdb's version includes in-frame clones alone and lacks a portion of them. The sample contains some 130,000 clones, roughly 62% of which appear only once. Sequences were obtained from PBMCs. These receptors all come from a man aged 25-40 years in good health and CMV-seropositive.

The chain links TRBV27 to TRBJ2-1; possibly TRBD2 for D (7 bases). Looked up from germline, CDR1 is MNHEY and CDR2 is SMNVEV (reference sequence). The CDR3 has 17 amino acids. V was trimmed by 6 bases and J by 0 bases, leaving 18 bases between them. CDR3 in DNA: TGTGCCAGCAGCTGGGGGGGCGGAGCGGGCTCCTACAATGAGCAGTTCTTC. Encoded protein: CASSWGGGAGSYNEQFF.

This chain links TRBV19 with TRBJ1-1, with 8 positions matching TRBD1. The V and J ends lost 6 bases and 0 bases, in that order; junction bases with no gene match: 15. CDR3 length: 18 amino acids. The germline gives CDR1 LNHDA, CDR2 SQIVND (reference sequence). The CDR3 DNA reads TGTGCCAGTAGCCTACAATTCGACAGGGGACCTTTGAACACTGAAGCTTTCTTT. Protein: CASSLQFDRGPLNTEAFF.

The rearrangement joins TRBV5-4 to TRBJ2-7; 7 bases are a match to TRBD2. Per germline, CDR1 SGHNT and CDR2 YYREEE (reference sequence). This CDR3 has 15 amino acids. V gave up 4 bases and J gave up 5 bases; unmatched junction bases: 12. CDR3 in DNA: TGTGCCAGCAGCCCACCTGGGGGGAGGGGCAACGAGCAGTACTTC. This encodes CASSPPGGRGNEQYF. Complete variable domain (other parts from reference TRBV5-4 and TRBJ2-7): ETGVTQSPTHLIKTRGQQVTLRCSSQSGHNTVSWYQQALGQGPQFIFQYYREEENGRGNFPPRFSGLQFPNYSSELNVNALELDDSALYLCASSPPGGRGNEQYFGPGTRLTVT.

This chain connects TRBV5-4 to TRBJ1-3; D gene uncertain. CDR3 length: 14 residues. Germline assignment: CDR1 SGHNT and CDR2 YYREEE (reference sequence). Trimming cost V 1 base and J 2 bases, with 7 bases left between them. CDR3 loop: CASSLRSAGNTIYF. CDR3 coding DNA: TGTGCCAGCAGCTTGCGTTCTGCTGGAAACACCATATATTTT.

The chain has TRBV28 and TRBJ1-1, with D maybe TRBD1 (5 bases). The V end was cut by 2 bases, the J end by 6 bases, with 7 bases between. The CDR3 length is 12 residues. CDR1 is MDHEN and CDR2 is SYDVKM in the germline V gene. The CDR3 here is CASSLGGAEAFF. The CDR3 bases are TGTGCCAGCAGTTTAGGGGGGGCTGAAGCTTTCTTT.

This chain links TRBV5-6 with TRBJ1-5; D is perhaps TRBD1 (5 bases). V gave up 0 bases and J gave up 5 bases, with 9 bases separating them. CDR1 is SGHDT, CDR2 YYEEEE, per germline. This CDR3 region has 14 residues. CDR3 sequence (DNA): TGTGCCAGCAGCTTGGGATCGGGGGATCAGCCCCAGCATTTT. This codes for CASSLGSGDQPQHF.

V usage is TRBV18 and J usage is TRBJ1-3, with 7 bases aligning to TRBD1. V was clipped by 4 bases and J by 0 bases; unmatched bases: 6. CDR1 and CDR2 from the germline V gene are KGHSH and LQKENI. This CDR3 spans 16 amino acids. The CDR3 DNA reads TGTGCCAGCTCACGGGGACAGACCTACTCTGGAAACACCATATATTTT. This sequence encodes CASSRGQTYSGNTIYF.

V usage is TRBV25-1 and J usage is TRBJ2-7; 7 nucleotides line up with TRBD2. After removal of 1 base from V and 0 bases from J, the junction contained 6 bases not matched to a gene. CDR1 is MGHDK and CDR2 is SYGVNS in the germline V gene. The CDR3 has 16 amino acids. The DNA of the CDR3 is TGTGCCAGCAGTGAATCCGGCCCTAGCGGCTCCTACGAGCAGTACTTC. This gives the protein CASSESGPSGSYEQYF.

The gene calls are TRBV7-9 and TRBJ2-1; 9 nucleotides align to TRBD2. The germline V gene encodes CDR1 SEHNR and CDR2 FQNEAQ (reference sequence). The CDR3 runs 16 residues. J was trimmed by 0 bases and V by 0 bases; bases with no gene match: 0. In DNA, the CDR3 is TGTGCCAGCAGCTTAGCACTAGCGGGCTCCTACAATGAGCAGTTCTTC. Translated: CASSLALAGSYNEQFF.

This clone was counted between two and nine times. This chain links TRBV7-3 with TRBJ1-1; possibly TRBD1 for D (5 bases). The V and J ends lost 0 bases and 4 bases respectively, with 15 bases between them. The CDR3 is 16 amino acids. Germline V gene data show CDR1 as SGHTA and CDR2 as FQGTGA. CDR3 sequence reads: CASSLTPDRAGTEAFF. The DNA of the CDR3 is TGTGCCAGCAGCTTAACGCCTGACAGAGCAGGCACTGAAGCTTTCTTT.

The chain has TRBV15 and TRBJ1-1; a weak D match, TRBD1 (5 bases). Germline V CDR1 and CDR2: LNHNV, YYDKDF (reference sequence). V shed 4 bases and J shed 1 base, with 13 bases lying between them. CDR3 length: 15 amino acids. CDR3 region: CATSTRRGGNTEAFF. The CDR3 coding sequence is TGTGCCACCAGCACCAGGCGGGGGGGGAACACTGAAGCTTTCTTT.

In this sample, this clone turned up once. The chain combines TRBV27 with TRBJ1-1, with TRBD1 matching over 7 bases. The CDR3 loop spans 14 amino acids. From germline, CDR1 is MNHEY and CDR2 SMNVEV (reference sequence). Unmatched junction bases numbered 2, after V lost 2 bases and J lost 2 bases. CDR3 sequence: CASSLTGANTEAFF. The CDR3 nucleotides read TGTGCCAGCAGTTTAACAGGGGCAAACACTGAAGCTTTCTTT.

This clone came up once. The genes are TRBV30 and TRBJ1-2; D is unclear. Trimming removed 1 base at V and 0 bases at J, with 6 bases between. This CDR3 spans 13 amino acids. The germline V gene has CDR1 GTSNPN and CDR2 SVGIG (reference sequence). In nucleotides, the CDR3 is TGTGCCTGGAGTGGGCAACCTAACTATGGCTACACCTTC. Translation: CAWSGQPNYGYTF.

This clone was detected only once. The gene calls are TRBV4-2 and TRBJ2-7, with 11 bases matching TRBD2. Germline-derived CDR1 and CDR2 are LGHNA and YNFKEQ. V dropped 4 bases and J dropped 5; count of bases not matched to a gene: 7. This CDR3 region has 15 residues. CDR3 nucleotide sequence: TGTGCCAGCAGCCGGCGACTAGCGGGAACACACGAGCAGTACTTC. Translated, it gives CASSRRLAGTHEQYF.

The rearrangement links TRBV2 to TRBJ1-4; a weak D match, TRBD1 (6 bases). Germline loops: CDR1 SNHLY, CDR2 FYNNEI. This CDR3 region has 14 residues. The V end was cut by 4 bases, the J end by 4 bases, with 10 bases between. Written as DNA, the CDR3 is TGTGCCAGCAGTGTAGGGGGGGTTAATGAAAAACTGTTTTTT. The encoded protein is CASSVGGVNEKLFF.

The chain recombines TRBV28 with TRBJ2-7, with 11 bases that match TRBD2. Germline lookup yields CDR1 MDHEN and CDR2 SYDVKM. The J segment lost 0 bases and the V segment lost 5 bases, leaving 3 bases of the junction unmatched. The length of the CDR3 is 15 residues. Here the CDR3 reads CASSPGTSGSYEQYF. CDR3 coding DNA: TGTGCCAGCAGTCCGGGGACTAGCGGCTCCTACGAGCAGTACTTC.

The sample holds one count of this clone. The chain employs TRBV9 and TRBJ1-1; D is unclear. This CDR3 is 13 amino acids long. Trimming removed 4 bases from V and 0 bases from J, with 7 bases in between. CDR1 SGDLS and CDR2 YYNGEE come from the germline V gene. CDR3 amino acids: CASSPRMNTEAFF. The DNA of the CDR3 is TGTGCCAGCAGCCCGAGAATGAACACTGAAGCTTTCTTT.

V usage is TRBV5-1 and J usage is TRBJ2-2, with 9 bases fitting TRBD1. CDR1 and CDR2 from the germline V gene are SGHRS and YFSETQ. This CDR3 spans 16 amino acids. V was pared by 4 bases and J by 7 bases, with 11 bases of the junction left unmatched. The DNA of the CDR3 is TGCGCCAGCAGCCAGAGAACAGGGGGCATAGGCGGGGAGCTGTTTTTT. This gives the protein CASSQRTGGIGGELFF.

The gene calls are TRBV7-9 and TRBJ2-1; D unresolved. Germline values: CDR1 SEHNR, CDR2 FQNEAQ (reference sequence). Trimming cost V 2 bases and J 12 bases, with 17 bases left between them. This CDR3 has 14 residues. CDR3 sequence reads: CASSLYDGSEGQFF. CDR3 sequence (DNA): TGTGCCAGCAGCTTATACGACGGGTCCGAAGGGCAGTTCTTC. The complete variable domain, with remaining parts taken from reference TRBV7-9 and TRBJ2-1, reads DTGVSQNPRHKITKRGQNVTFRCDPISEHNRLYWYRQTLGQGPEFLTYFQNEAQLEKSRLLSDRFSAERPKGSFSTLEIQRTEQGDSAMYLCASSLYDGSEGQFFGPGTRLTVL.